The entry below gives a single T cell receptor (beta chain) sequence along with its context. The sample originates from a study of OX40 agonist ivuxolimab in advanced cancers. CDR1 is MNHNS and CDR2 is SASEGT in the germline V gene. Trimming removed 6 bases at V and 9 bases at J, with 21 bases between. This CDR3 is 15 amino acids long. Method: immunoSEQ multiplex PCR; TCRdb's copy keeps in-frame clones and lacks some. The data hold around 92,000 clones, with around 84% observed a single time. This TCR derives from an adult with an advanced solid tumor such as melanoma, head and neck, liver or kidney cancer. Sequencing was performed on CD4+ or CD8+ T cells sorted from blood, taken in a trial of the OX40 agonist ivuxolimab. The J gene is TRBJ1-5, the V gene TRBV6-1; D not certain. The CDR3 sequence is CASRSTFWLIGPQHF. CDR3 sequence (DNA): TGTGCCAGCAGATCGACATTTTGGTTGATAGGGCCCCAGCATTTT.